The 12 T cell receptor beta chains reported below all come from one sample, sequenced in a study of post-analysis software for immune sequencing data. Findings and caveats of the study: Patients showed TRBV5-6, TRBV5-1 and TRBV20-1 among five TRBV segments more frequent than in controls.

These TCRs are of unknown antigen specificity. Unique molecular identifiers were built into the TCR beta cDNA libraries. A single record per CDR3 protein comes from TCRdb applying MiXCR to the PCR reads. The sample consists of fewer than 900,000 distinct CDR3 sequences, more than 45% of them appearing once. The sequenced material came from blood. These TCRs come from a girl between 5 and 17 years old with multiple sclerosis.

The V and J genes are TRBV20-1 and TRBJ2-5; 9 nucleotides agree with TRBD1. V trimming: 5 bases; J trimming: 5 bases; junction bases outside the gene matches: 9. The CDR3 length is 14 residues. CDR1 is DFQATT, CDR2 SNEGSKA, per germline (reference sequence). This CDR3 is CSADRTGDRETQYF. Written as DNA, the CDR3 is TGCAGTGCTGATCGGACAGGGGATCGGGAGACCCAGTACTTC.

This clonotype was seen a few times. J is TRBJ2-7 and V is TRBV29-1; 12 bases map to TRBD2. This CDR3 is built from 15 residues. Unmatched junction bases numbered 3, after V lost 3 bases and J lost 0 bases. The germline gives CDR1 SQVTM, CDR2 ANQGSEA. The CDR3 reads CSVEAGLAGSYEQYF. The CDR3 DNA follows: TGCAGCGTTGAGGCGGGACTAGCGGGCTCCTACGAGCAGTACTTC.

The chain has TRBV9 and TRBJ2-1; D perhaps matches TRBD2 (6 bases). The germline V and J ends were trimmed by 0 bases and 0 bases, with 7 bases remaining between them. Germline-derived CDR1 and CDR2 are SGDLS and YYNGEE. This CDR3 is built from 15 residues. The CDR3 nucleotides are TGTGCCAGCAGCGTAGATAGCGGCTCCTACAATGAGCAGTTCTTC. It codes for CASSVDSGSYNEQFF.

The chain recombines TRBV7-2 with TRBJ2-5; D possibly uses TRBD1 or TRBD2 (5 bases each). The end of the DNA fits TRBJ2-7 better, so the J call may be wrong. The CDR3 sequence is 14 residues long. Germline CDR1 and CDR2: SGHTA and FQGNSA. CDR3 amino acids: CASSPGTVIYEQYF. The CDR3 DNA sequence: TGTGCCAGCAGCCCGGGGACGGTGATCTACGAGCAGTACTTC.

This sequence joins TRBV7-9 and TRBJ1-6, with TRBD1 matching 8 bases. The CDR3 is made up of 18 amino acids. CDR1 SEHNR and CDR2 FQNEAQ come from the germline V gene (reference sequence). V dropped 5 bases and J dropped 0; count of bases not matched to a gene: 9. CDR3 sequence: CASSTQGADPSYNSPLHF. Written as DNA, the CDR3 is TGTGCCAGCAGCACCCAGGGGGCGGATCCCTCCTATAATTCACCCCTCCACTTT.

This chain connects TRBV6-1 to TRBJ2-5; D possibly uses TRBD1 or TRBD2 (5 bases each). The DNA end lines up better with TRBJ2-7; the J call may be wrong. Germline CDR1 MNHNS, CDR2 SASEGT. The CDR3 has 13 residues. CDR3 DNA sequence: TGTGCCAGCAGTGCGACGGGGCCCCGCGAGCAGTACTTC. Amino acid sequence: CASSATGPREQYF.

This clonotype was picked up a small number of times. The chain has TRBV6-5 and TRBJ2-1; TRBD2 is a possible D gene (6 bases). This CDR3 has 14 residues. V was shortened by 2 bases and J by 6 bases, with 11 bases between the two germline ends. Germline V gives CDR1 MNHEY, CDR2 SVGAGI. CDR3 nucleotides: TGTGCCAGCAGTTACACAGACGGGGGCAATGAGCAGTTCTTC. Its translation: CASSYTDGGNEQFF.

The chain recombines TRBV19 with TRBJ2-7; tentative D call: TRBD2 (5 bases). This CDR3 has 14 amino acids. V lost 5 bases, J lost 2 bases, and 13 bases lay in between. CDR1 and CDR2 (germline): LNHDA, SQIVND (reference sequence). CDR3 in amino acids: CASSYADGAYEQYF. CDR3 sequence (DNA): TGTGCCAGTAGTTATGCTGACGGGGCCTACGAGCAGTACTTC.

In its sample, this clonotype was seen a few times. The chain carries TRBV5-1 and TRBJ1-1; 9 bases are shared with TRBD1. The CDR3 is 15 amino acids. Germline lookup yields CDR1 SGHRS and CDR2 YFSETQ. V lost 0 bases and J lost 6; bases outside the gene matches: 6. CDR3 amino acids: CASSLEGTGISEAFF. In DNA, the CDR3 is TGCGCCAGCAGCTTGGAAGGGACAGGGATTTCTGAAGCTTTCTTT.

The J gene is TRBJ2-4, the V gene TRBV20-1; the D gene is possibly TRBD2 (6 bases). The CDR3 has 16 residues. V gave up 4 bases and J gave up 0 bases, with 16 bases separating them. Germline V gives CDR1 DFQATT, CDR2 SNEGSKA (reference sequence). The CDR3 spells CSATKTSRTAKNIQYF. The CDR3 nucleotides read TGCAGTGCTACGAAAACTAGCCGAACAGCCAAAAACATTCAGTACTTC.

This clonotype has just a few counts. This rearrangement joins TRBV28 to TRBJ2-3; no reliable D call. This CDR3 spans 13 amino acids. CDR1 and CDR2 (germline): MDHEN, SYDVKM. The V end lost 5 bases, the J end lost 6 bases, and 12 bases lay between the germline ends. CDR3 residues: CASSKTPRDTQYF. The CDR3 nucleotides are TGTGCCAGCAGTAAGACCCCCCGCGATACGCAGTATTTT.

V usage is TRBV9 and J usage is TRBJ1-2, with D possibly matching TRBD1 (5 bases). This CDR3 region has 13 residues. Trimming took 7 bases from V and 1 from J, leaving 11 bases between them. Looked up from germline, CDR1 is SGDLS and CDR2 is YYNGEE. CDR3 DNA: TGTGCCAGCGGCGAAGGGGTTAACTATGGCTACACCTTC. Translating gives CASGEGVNYGYTF.